Following are 12 T cell receptor beta chains from one sample sequenced in a study of cytomegalovirus exposure and HLA in healthy donors. It was with 60 Vbeta and 13 Jbeta primers that the PCR ran. Assay used: immunoSEQ multiplex PCR; TCRdb lists only in-frame clones, some missing. Of 150,000 or so clones listed, 80% were seen once; the top ten hold about 2.5%. The sample consisted of PBMCs. The source is a man in his fifties or sixties in good health and CMV-seronegative.

J is TRBJ2-5 and V is TRBV7-3, with TRBD2 identical over 8 bases. Germline lookup yields CDR1 SGHTA and CDR2 FQGTGA. V lost 5 bases to trimming and J lost 5 bases; unmatched junction nucleotides: 4. This CDR3 spans 13 amino acids. The CDR3 here is CASSRGGLETQYF. The CDR3 DNA follows: TGTGCCAGCAGCCGGGGGGGGCTGGAGACCCAGTACTTC.

The chain combines TRBV27 with TRBJ1-2, with 7 bases that match TRBD1. Trimming took 6 bases from V and 1 from J; bases not matched to a gene: 5. Germline loops: CDR1 MNHEY, CDR2 SMNVEV (reference sequence). The CDR3 totals 14 residues. CDR3 in DNA: TGTGCCAGCAGCACCCGGGACAGTAACTATGGCTACACCTTC. Translating gives CASSTRDSNYGYTF.

In its sample, this clone was seen a few times. The chain combines TRBV2 with TRBJ1-2, with 9 nucleotides matching TRBD1. CDR1 SNHLY and CDR2 FYNNEI come from the germline V gene. Trimming removed 4 bases from V and 4 bases from J; junction bases left unmatched: 7. The CDR3 spans 15 residues. CDR3 sequence reads: CASSATGQGSYGYTF. CDR3 DNA sequence: TGTGCCAGCAGTGCAACGGGACAGGGCTCCTATGGCTACACCTTC.

The rearrangement uses TRBV19 and TRBJ2-5; unclear D gene. Trimming took off 1 base at V and 2 bases at J, with 5 bases between the two ends. CDR1 is LNHDA, CDR2 SQIVND, per germline (reference sequence). The CDR3 has 13 amino acids. This chain's CDR3 is CASSIARQETQYF. The CDR3 DNA reads TGTGCCAGTAGTATAGCCAGACAAGAGACCCAGTACTTC.

The chain has TRBV5-4 and TRBJ1-2; tentative D call: TRBD1 (6 bases). Germline CDR1 reads SGHNT; CDR2 reads YYREEE (reference sequence). The V end lost 4 bases, the J end lost 4 bases, and 20 bases lay between the germline ends. The CDR3 extends over 16 amino acids. CDR3 coding DNA: TGTGCCAGCAGCGTTAGTATGAAACCAGGGGCCTATGGCTACACCTTC. Its translation: CASSVSMKPGAYGYTF. The full variable domain, rest sourced from reference TRBV5-4 and TRBJ1-2, is ETGVTQSPTHLIKTRGQQVTLRCSSQSGHNTVSWYQQALGQGPQFIFQYYREEENGRGNFPPRFSGLQFPNYSSELNVNALELDDSALYLCASSVSMKPGAYGYTFGSGTRLTVV.

This clone was counted a few times. The rearrangement joins TRBV29-1 to TRBJ2-7; no clear D gene. In germline, CDR1 is SQVTM, CDR2 ANQGSEA. The CDR3 spans 12 residues. Trimming removed 2 bases from V and 3 bases from J, with 8 bases in between. CDR3 sequence: CSVESRDYEQYF. Written as DNA, the CDR3 is TGCAGCGTTGAATCCCGAGACTACGAGCAGTACTTC.

The V and J genes are TRBV5-1 and TRBJ2-3; tentatively, D is TRBD2 (6 bases). The CDR3 covers 15 residues. Between the trimmed V and J ends, which lost 1 base and 2 bases, there was a span of 11 bases. CDR1 SGHRS and CDR2 YFSETQ come from the germline V gene. DNA of the CDR3: TGCGCCAGCAGCTTGAGTAGCGGTATCACAGATACGCAGTATTTT. Encoded protein: CASSLSSGITDTQYF.

The chain recombines TRBV18 with TRBJ1-2; D is ambiguous. CDR1 and CDR2 (germline): KGHSH, LQKENI. This CDR3 comprises 14 residues. Trimming left V 2 bases short and J 2 bases short, with 9 bases between. The CDR3 DNA is TGTGCCAGCTCACCATCAGTCACCAACTATGGCTACACCTTC. This encodes CASSPSVTNYGYTF. The entire variable domain, with the rest obtained from reference TRBV18 and TRBJ1-2, is as follows: NAGVMQNPRHLVRRRGQEARLRCSPMKGHSHVYWYRQLPEEGLKFMVYLQKENIIDESGMPKERFSAEFPKEGPSILRIQQVVRGDSAAYFCASSPSVTNYGYTFGSGTRLTVV.

The chain recombines TRBV29-1 with TRBJ1-1; D is perhaps TRBD1 (5 bases). V was cut by 4 bases and J by 5 bases, with 8 bases left in between. The germline gives CDR1 SQVTM, CDR2 ANQGSEA. CDR3 size: 11 residues. This chain's CDR3 is CSVVGATEAFF. The DNA for the CDR3 is TGCAGCGTTGTTGGGGCTACTGAAGCTTTCTTT.

This clone was picked up a small number of times. The chain employs TRBV28 and TRBJ2-7; 9 positions agree with TRBD1. V lost 11 bases to trimming and J lost 4 bases; unmatched junction nucleotides: 15. The CDR3 has 15 residues. The germline V gene has CDR1 MDHEN and CDR2 SYDVKM. The CDR3 loop is CACRLGQGSSYEQYF. The CDR3 region has the DNA TGTGCCTGCCGCCTTGGACAGGGGTCTTCTTACGAGCAGTACTTC. Complete variable domain (other parts from reference TRBV28 and TRBJ2-7): DVKVTQSSRYLVKRTGEKVFLECVQDMDHENMFWYRQDPGLGLRLIYFSYDVKMKEKGDIPEGYSVSREKKERFSLILESASTNQTSMYLCACRLGQGSSYEQYFGPGTRLTVT.

V and J are TRBV7-7 and TRBJ2-1; D is undetermined. V shed 4 bases and J shed 5 bases, with 6 bases lying between them. Germline assignment: CDR1 SSHAT and CDR2 FNYEAQ (reference sequence). The CDR3 spans 12 residues. This CDR3 is CASSSEDNEQFF. DNA for the CDR3: TGTGCCAGCAGCTCCGAGGACAATGAGCAGTTCTTC.

The rearrangement links TRBV11-3 to TRBJ2-3; 7 bases are a match to TRBD1. Germline V gene sequence: CDR1 SGHNT, CDR2 YENEEA. The CDR3 has 14 residues. The ends lost 3 bases at V and 6 bases at J; junction bases unmatched: 6. CDR3 protein: CASSFGRGSDTQYF. The DNA for the CDR3 is TGTGCCAGCAGCTTCGGCAGGGGGTCCGATACGCAGTATTTT.